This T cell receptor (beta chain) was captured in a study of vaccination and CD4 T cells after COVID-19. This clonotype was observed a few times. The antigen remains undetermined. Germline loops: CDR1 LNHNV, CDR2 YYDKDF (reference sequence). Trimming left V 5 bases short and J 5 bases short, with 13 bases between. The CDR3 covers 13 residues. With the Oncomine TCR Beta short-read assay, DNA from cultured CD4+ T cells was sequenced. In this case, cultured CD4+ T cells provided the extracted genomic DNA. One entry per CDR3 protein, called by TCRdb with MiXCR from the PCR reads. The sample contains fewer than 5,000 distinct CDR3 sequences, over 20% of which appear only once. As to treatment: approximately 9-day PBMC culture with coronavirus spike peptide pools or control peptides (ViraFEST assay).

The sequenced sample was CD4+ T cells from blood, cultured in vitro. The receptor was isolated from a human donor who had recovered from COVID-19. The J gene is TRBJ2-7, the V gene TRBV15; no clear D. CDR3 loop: CATSPLRNNEQYF. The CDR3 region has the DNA TGTGCCACCAGCCCCCTAAGAAACAACGAGCAGTACTTC. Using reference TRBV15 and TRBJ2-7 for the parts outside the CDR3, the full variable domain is DAMVIQNPRYQVTQFGKPVTLSCSQTLNHNVMYWYQQKSSQAPKLLFHYYDKDFNNEADTPDNFQSRRPNTSFCFLDIRSPGLGDTAMYLCATSPLRNNEQYFGPGTRLTVT.